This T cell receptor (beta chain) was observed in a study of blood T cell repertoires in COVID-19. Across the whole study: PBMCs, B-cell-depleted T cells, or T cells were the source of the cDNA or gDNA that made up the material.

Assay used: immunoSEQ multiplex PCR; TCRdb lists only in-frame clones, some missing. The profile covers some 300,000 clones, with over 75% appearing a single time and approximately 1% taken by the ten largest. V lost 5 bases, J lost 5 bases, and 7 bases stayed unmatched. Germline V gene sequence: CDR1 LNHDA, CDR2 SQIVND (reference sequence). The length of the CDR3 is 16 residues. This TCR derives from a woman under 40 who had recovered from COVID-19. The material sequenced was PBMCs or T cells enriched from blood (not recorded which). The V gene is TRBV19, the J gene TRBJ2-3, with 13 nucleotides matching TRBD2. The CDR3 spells CASSVSLAGGRDTQYF. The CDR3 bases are TGTGCCAGTAGTGTCTCACTAGCGGGGGGGCGAGATACGCAGTATTTT.